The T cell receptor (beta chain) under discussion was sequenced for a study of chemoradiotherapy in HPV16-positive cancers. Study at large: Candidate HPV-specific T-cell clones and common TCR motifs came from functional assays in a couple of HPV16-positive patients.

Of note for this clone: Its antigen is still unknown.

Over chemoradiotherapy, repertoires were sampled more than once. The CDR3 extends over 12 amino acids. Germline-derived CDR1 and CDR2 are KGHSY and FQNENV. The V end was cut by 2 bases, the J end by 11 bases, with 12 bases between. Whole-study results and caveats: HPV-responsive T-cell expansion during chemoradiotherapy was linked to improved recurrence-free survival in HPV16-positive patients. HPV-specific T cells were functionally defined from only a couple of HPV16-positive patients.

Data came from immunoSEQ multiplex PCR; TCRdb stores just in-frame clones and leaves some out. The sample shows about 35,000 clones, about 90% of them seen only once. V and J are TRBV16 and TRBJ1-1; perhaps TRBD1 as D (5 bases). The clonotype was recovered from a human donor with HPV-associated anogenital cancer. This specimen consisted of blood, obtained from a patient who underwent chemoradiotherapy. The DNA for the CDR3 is TGTGCCAGCAGCCAAGCCAGGGTTCAGGCTTTCTTT. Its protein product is CASSQARVQAFF.